This record concerns one T cell receptor beta chain sequence. What it binds is unknown. Germline V CDR1 and CDR2: SGHNT, YYREEE (reference sequence). The CDR3 length is 13 residues. V lost 4 bases and J 4 bases, leaving 12 bases between the germline ends. The source of the sample is a study of cytomegalovirus exposure and HLA in healthy donors. Study results and caveats: Per a prior analysis, the majority of TCR beta V segments were productive roughly 90% or roughly 30% of the time. Association of a missense DCLRE1C variant with TCR beta V- and J-gene trimming was reported in a later analysis.

PCR involved 60 Vbeta and 13 Jbeta primers. Sequencing was performed with immunoSEQ multiplex PCR; in TCRdb, only in-frame clones are kept and a portion is missing. The sample records some 110,000 clones, 70% to 85% being singletons. The chain has TRBV5-4 and TRBJ2-7, with D tentatively TRBD2 (5 bases). Sequencing was carried out using PBMCs. The TCR sequence derives from a woman in her fifties or sixties in good health and CMV-seropositive. The CDR3 nucleotides read TGTGCCAGCAGCCCGGAGGTAGGGTACGAGCAGTACTTC. It is translated as CASSPEVGYEQYF.